A single sample gave rise to the 27 T cell receptor beta chains below, sequenced in a study of CD8+CD57+ T cells in acquired aplastic anemia. The sequenced patients had an expansion of CD8+CD57+ cells seen by flow cytometry. TCR beta VDJ and CDR3 profiles were obtained from a genomic DNA template. In TCRdb, the reads were re-called with MiXCR into one record per CDR3 protein. Among 150,000 or so distinct CDR3 sequences listed, about 52% were seen once. What was sequenced was sorted CD4+, CD8+, or CD8+CD57+ T cells (not recorded which) from PBMCs. The receptors stem from a human donor with aplastic anemia.

A few counts support this clonotype. A much larger clone lies a single base off, so this may be a read error. The chain has TRBV2 and TRBJ2-7, with D hard to call. The CDR3 loop spans 15 amino acids. The germline V gene encodes CDR1 SNHLY and CDR2 FYNNEI. CDR3 coding DNA: TGTGTCAGCAGGCTGGGGATTTCACCAAAGTACGAGCAGTACTTC. It is translated as CVSRLGISPKYEQYF. The variable domain in full, completed from reference TRBV2 and TRBJ2-7, reads EPEVTQTPSHQVTQMGQEVILRCVPISNHLYFYWYRQILGQKVEFLVSFYNNEISEKSEIFDDQFSVERPDGSNFTLKIRSTKLEDSAMYFCVSRLGISPKYEQYFGPGTRLTVT.

The chain links TRBV11-1 to TRBJ2-3; 8 bases are a match to TRBD1. Germline CDR1 is SGHAT and CDR2 is FQDESV (reference sequence). V dropped 3 bases and J dropped 3; count of bases not matched to a gene: 17. The CDR3 runs to 19 residues. The CDR3 coding sequence is TGTGCCAGCAGCTTTGGAAGGGGCAGGGGGCTTGTGAGAACAGATACGCAGTATTTT. This translates into CASSFGRGRGLVRTDTQYF.

The chain combines TRBV29-1 with TRBJ1-2; a possible D gene is TRBD1 (6 bases). CDR3 length: 14 amino acids. Trimming took off 5 bases at V and 5 bases at J, with 18 bases between the two ends. Per germline, CDR1 SQVTM and CDR2 ANQGSEA. The CDR3 DNA is TGCAGCGTTTCCGGGACGCTAAGGGGGTATGGCTACACCTTC. This encodes CSVSGTLRGYGYTF.

V usage is TRBV20-1 and J usage is TRBJ2-7; the D gene is possibly TRBD1 (5 bases). The germline V gene has CDR1 DFQATT and CDR2 SNEGSKA (reference sequence). The CDR3 spans 14 residues. Trimming cost V 1 base and J 2 bases, with 12 bases left between them. CDR3 amino acids: CSARVPQVTYEQYF. The CDR3 DNA is TGCAGTGCTAGAGTACCACAGGTTACCTACGAGCAGTACTTC.

This rearrangement joins TRBV2 to TRBJ2-7; D is possibly TRBD2 (5 bases). CDR1 is SNHLY, CDR2 FYNNEI, per germline. Trimming pared 9 bases from V and 5 bases from J, leaving 23 bases between. The CDR3 contains 15 residues. CDR3 DNA: TGTGCCAGTTATCCCGGAGGTGGTTCTCCTCACGAGCAGTACTTC. This translates into CASYPGGGSPHEQYF. Complete variable domain (other parts from reference TRBV2 and TRBJ2-7): EPEVTQTPSHQVTQMGQEVILRCVPISNHLYFYWYRQILGQKVEFLVSFYNNEISEKSEIFDDQFSVERPDGSNFTLKIRSTKLEDSAMYFCASYPGGGSPHEQYFGPGTRLTVT.

J is TRBJ2-1 and V is TRBV29-1; D not certain. V lost 5 bases and J 0 bases, leaving 11 bases between the germline ends. Germline loops: CDR1 SQVTM, CDR2 ANQGSEA. This CDR3 is built from 14 residues. The CDR3 here is CSVLIALSYNEQFF. CDR3 nucleotides: TGCAGCGTTCTTATCGCGCTCTCCTACAATGAGCAGTTCTTC.

This clonotype showed up many times. In DNA form, the CDR3 reads TGTGCCAGCAGCTTAGTCAGGCCACCAACAAACTCCTACAATGAGCAGTTCTTC. Translating gives CASSLVRPPTNSYNEQFF. The chain carries TRBV7-6 and TRBJ2-1; D unclear. Germline V gene sequence: CDR1 SGHVS, CDR2 FNYEAQ. This CDR3 has 18 amino acids. V lost 1 base and J lost 0, with 16 bases in between.

This chain connects TRBV28 to TRBJ2-5; 9 bases are a match to TRBD1. The CDR3 loop spans 16 amino acids. Unmatched junction bases numbered 11, after V lost 5 bases and J lost 4 bases. Germline CDR1 MDHEN, CDR2 SYDVKM. CDR3 DNA sequence: TGTGCCAGCAGTACCCGGGACAGGGCGACGGGAGAGACCCAGTACTTC. The encoded protein is CASSTRDRATGETQYF.

Note on this clonotype: A read error may explain this, as a much larger clone is one base away. This chain joins TRBV9 and TRBJ1-1; D uncertain. The ends were cut back, 5 bases at V and 11 bases at J, with 13 bases in the middle. The CDR3 spans 11 residues. Germline CDR1 is SGDLS and CDR2 is YYNGEE. In DNA form, the CDR3 reads TGTGCCAGCAGAAGACATGAGGCGGCTTTCTTT. Amino acid sequence: CASRRHEAAFF.

This clonotype was seen repeatedly, ten times or more. This rearrangement joins TRBV7-8 to TRBJ2-1; D unresolved. CDR1 and CDR2 from the germline V gene are SGHVS and FQNEAQ. V was cut by 0 bases and J by 4 bases, with 10 bases left in between. The CDR3 is made up of 15 amino acids. CDR3 sequence reads: CASSLARTVYNEQFF. In DNA, the CDR3 is TGTGCCAGCAGCTTAGCCCGAACTGTTTACAATGAGCAGTTCTTC.

Notes on this clonotype: With a much larger clone just one base away, this may be a read error. The chain links TRBV29-1 to TRBJ1-1; no firm D call. The germline V gene has CDR1 SQVTM and CDR2 ANQGSEA. The V gene lost 8 bases and the J gene lost 6 bases, with 10 bases spanning the gap. CDR3 length: 10 amino acids. The CDR3 DNA is TGCAGCATCATAGGCGCTGAAGCTTTCTTT. It translates to CSIIGAEAFF.

The chain links TRBV10-3 to TRBJ2-3; 8 positions match TRBD2. Trimming cost V 3 bases and J 2 bases; bases outside gene matches: 4. The CDR3 totals 15 residues. Germline CDR1 ENHRY, CDR2 SYGVKD. The CDR3 DNA reads as TGTGCCATCAGTGATTTCGGGGGGGACACAGATACGCAGTATTTT. As protein: CAISDFGGDTDTQYF.

The chain carries TRBV2 and TRBJ2-7; 9 nucleotides agree with TRBD2. J was trimmed by 4 bases and V by 3 bases; bases with no gene match: 4. This CDR3 comprises 14 residues. Germline V gene sequence: CDR1 SNHLY, CDR2 FYNNEI. The CDR3 loop is CASSESGGPYEQYF. CDR3 in DNA: TGTGCCAGCAGTGAGAGCGGGGGGCCGTACGAGCAGTACTTC.

The rearrangement links TRBV7-9 to TRBJ2-7, with D maybe TRBD1 (5 bases). V lost 6 bases and J lost 0, with 15 bases in between. Germline assignment: CDR1 SEHNR and CDR2 FQNEAQ (reference sequence). This CDR3 is built from 15 residues. The CDR3 bases are TGTGCCAGCAGTGCTAGAGAAAGGGGCTCCTACGAGCAGTACTTC. Amino acid sequence: CASSARERGSYEQYF.

This clonotype was counted only a few times. The V and J genes are TRBV19 and TRBJ2-7, with a tentative D call TRBD1 (5 bases). Germline V gene lookup returns CDR1 LNHDA and CDR2 SQIVND (reference sequence). The CDR3 is 15 residues long. V gave up 2 bases and J gave up 2 bases, with 13 bases separating them. DNA of the CDR3: TGTGCCAGTAGTATACAGGGTCTCAAACCCTACGAGCAGTACTTC. Protein sequence: CASSIQGLKPYEQYF.

The table lists this clonotype with many counts. The chain uses TRBV29-1 and TRBJ2-7; D may be TRBD1 (5 bases). V was pared by 3 bases and J by 4 bases, with 13 bases between. CDR1 and CDR2 from the germline V gene are SQVTM and ANQGSEA. The CDR3 consists of 13 residues. CDR3 nucleotides: TGCAGCGTTGAGAACAGGAAAGGGTACGAGCAGTACTTC. Translating it yields CSVENRKGYEQYF.

The chain has TRBV20-1 and TRBJ1-1, with D unclear. The CDR3 is 13 residues long. Trimming took off 5 bases at V and 1 base at J, with 11 bases between the two ends. Per the germline V gene, CDR1 is DFQATT and CDR2 is SNEGSKA (reference sequence). CDR3 sequence: CSAVWIWNTEAFF. CDR3 DNA sequence: TGCAGTGCTGTTTGGATTTGGAACACTGAAGCTTTCTTT.

There are many counts of this clonotype. This sequence joins TRBV29-1 and TRBJ1-1; tentative D call: TRBD1 (5 bases). This CDR3 comprises 12 residues. The V gene lost 7 bases and the J gene lost 2 bases, with 11 bases spanning the gap. Per the germline V gene, CDR1 is SQVTM and CDR2 is ANQGSEA. The CDR3 region is CSGDRLNTEAFF. CDR3 in DNA: TGCAGCGGCGACAGACTAAACACTGAAGCTTTCTTT.

The V gene is TRBV7-2, the J gene TRBJ2-7; 7 bases map to TRBD2. Germline V gives CDR1 SGHTA, CDR2 FQGNSA. This CDR3 is 15 amino acids long. J lost 2 bases, V lost 3 bases, and 7 bases had no gene match. In DNA form, the CDR3 reads TGTGCCAGCAGCTTCAGCGGGACGCTGACCTACGAGCAGTACTTC. It translates to CASSFSGTLTYEQYF.

The rearrangement joins TRBV7-9 to TRBJ1-2; D perhaps matches TRBD1 (6 bases). CDR3 length: 14 residues. V was trimmed by 8 bases and J by 8 bases, leaving 21 bases between them. Germline CDR1 reads SEHNR; CDR2 reads FQNEAQ (reference sequence). The CDR3 is CASGNTGLLWGYTF. The DNA for the CDR3 is TGTGCCAGCGGCAATACAGGGTTACTATGGGGCTACACCTTC.

The chain is built from TRBV9 and TRBJ2-5, with 7 positions matching TRBD1. The V gene's germline CDR1 is SGDLS and CDR2 YYNGEE. The CDR3 spans 16 residues. Trimming cost V 0 bases and J 5 bases; bases outside gene matches: 10. CDR3 sequence (DNA): TGTGCCAGCAGCGTAGCGGCAGGGGGAACCTGGGAGACCCAGTACTTC. Its protein product is CASSVAAGGTWETQYF.

The chain joins TRBV24-1 to TRBJ2-2, with D possibly being TRBD1 (6 bases). The CDR3 covers 19 residues. Germline V gene data show CDR1 as KGHDR and CDR2 as SFDVKD. V shed 0 bases and J shed 0 bases, with 16 bases lying between them. The CDR3 region is CATSDLPSTGTSNTGELFF. The CDR3 nucleotides read TGTGCCACCAGTGATTTGCCGTCCACCGGGACATCGAACACCGGGGAGCTGTTTTTT.

There are many counts of this clonotype. The CDR3 loop reads CASSWGRGPPDTQYF. As DNA, the CDR3 is TGTGCCAGCAGCTGGGGGAGGGGGCCCCCAGATACGCAGTATTTT. The J gene is TRBJ2-3, the V gene TRBV11-1, with D possibly being TRBD1 or TRBD2 (7 bases each). With 4 bases removed from V and 4 bases from J, the gap between germline ends came to 15 bases. Per the germline V gene, CDR1 is SGHAT and CDR2 is FQDESV (reference sequence). This CDR3 region has 15 residues.

This clonotype was recorded many times. Here the CDR3 DNA reads TGTGCCAGCTCACCGGGACAGTCATACGAGCAGTACTTC. Translated, it gives CASSPGQSYEQYF. The chain couples TRBV18 to TRBJ2-7; 7 bases align to TRBD1. Losses at the gene ends were 3 bases for V and 4 bases for J; bases not matched to a gene: 3. Germline CDR1 KGHSH, CDR2 LQKENI. There are 13 residues in the CDR3.

The V call is TRBV10-2, the J call TRBJ1-5, with TRBD1 matching 8 bases. The junction had 2 bases not matched to a gene; V was cut back by 2 bases and J by 5 bases. Germline-derived CDR1 and CDR2 are WSHSY and SAAADI. This CDR3 is 14 amino acids long. CDR3 sequence (DNA): TGCGCCAGCAGTGAGCAGGGGGCGTATCAGCCCCAGCATTTT. This codes for CASSEQGAYQPQHF.

This clonotype was detected ten times or more. The chain recombines TRBV3-1 with TRBJ1-2, with D perhaps TRBD1 (6 bases). The CDR3 has 15 amino acids. V was shortened by 1 base and J by 4 bases, with 13 bases between the two germline ends. Germline CDR1 and CDR2: LGHDT and YNNKEL (reference sequence). Here the CDR3 DNA reads TGTGCCAGCAGCCAAGTTGTCAGGGGCACCTATGGCTACACCTTC. Its protein is CASSQVVRGTYGYTF.

This clonotype was picked up one time. The chain combines TRBV20-1 with TRBJ2-1; tentative D call: TRBD1 (6 bases). The CDR3 length is 15 residues. Per the germline V gene, CDR1 is DFQATT and CDR2 is SNEGSKA (reference sequence). Trimming left V 0 bases short and J 2 bases short, with 11 bases between. DNA of the CDR3: TGCAGTGCTAGAGAACTACGGGACACCTACAATGAGCAGTTCTTC. This codes for CSARELRDTYNEQFF.